These 30 T cell receptor beta chains share one sample of origin, sequenced in a study of Ad26.COV2.S vaccination and SARS-CoV-2 variants. Treatment specified: some 20 received Ad26.COV2.S at low or high dose, single or two shots; roughly 5 received placebo; per-sample allocation not given. Each sample was drawn 63 days after the first injection (of vaccine or placebo). Measured with immunoSEQ multiplex PCR; TCRdb has only the in-frame clones, and not every one. The profile shows 250,000 to 300,000 clones, 80% to 90% of them singletons. This specimen was peripheral blood, taken in a trial of Ad26.COV2.S vaccine versus placebo. These receptors originate from a person aged 18-60 years who received the Ad26.COV2.S COVID-19 vaccine or a placebo.

This chain uses TRBV27 with TRBJ2-7, with D possibly matching TRBD1 (6 bases). The germline V gene encodes CDR1 MNHEY and CDR2 SMNVEV (reference sequence). V lost 0 bases, J lost 2 bases, and 11 bases lay in between. The CDR3 runs to 15 residues. CDR3 sequence: CASSLSSGVAYEQYF. The CDR3 DNA reads TGTGCCAGCAGTTTATCCTCAGGGGTCGCCTACGAGCAGTACTTC.

The J gene is TRBJ2-7, the V gene TRBV5-1, with D perhaps TRBD2 (6 bases). Germline V gene sequence: CDR1 SGHRS, CDR2 YFSETQ. The ends were cut back, 4 bases at V and 6 bases at J, with 23 bases in the middle. This CDR3 spans 16 amino acids. The CDR3 DNA reads TGCGCCAGCAGCCTAGCGTACGGGACCACCGAGGGCGAGCAGTACTTC. It translates to CASSLAYGTTEGEQYF.

This sequence joins TRBV6-5 and TRBJ1-2, with D uncertain. Trimming cost V 0 bases and J 4 bases, with 9 bases left between them. The CDR3 is made up of 14 amino acids. The germline V gene has CDR1 MNHEY and CDR2 SVGAGI. The CDR3 DNA reads as TGTGCCAGCAGTTACTCTTTGGGTAGCTATGGCTACACCTTC. It specifies CASSYSLGSYGYTF.

This sequence joins TRBV6-5 and TRBJ2-3, with D maybe TRBD2 (6 bases). The CDR3 totals 15 residues. The germline V gene encodes CDR1 MNHEY and CDR2 SVGAGI. Trimming cost V 3 bases and J 4 bases, with 14 bases left between them. The CDR3 sequence: CASSYQRANADTQYF. The CDR3 DNA follows: TGTGCCAGCAGTTATCAGCGGGCAAATGCAGATACGCAGTATTTT.

The rearrangement links TRBV6-1 to TRBJ1-5, with D tentatively TRBD1 (6 bases). The length of the CDR3 is 17 residues. Trimming stripped 2 bases from V and 0 bases from J, with 14 bases between. In germline, CDR1 is MNHNS, CDR2 SASEGT. CDR3: CASSEFADSYSNQPQHF. The CDR3 nucleotides read TGTGCCAGCAGTGAATTCGCGGACAGTTATAGCAATCAGCCCCAGCATTTT.

The chain employs TRBV2 and TRBJ2-2; D is uncertain. The CDR3 is 13 residues long. Between the trimmed V and J ends, which lost 3 bases and 5 bases, there was a span of 7 bases. The V gene's germline CDR1 is SNHLY and CDR2 FYNNEI. This CDR3 is CASSEKGTGELFF. The CDR3 DNA sequence: TGTGCCAGCAGTGAGAAGGGAACCGGGGAGCTGTTTTTT.

The CDR3 here is CASSPGAPYEQYF. In DNA, the CDR3 is TGTGCCAGCAGCCCAGGGGCCCCCTACGAGCAGTACTTC. V gene TRBV11-2 combines with J gene TRBJ2-7; possibly TRBD1 for D (6 bases). Trimming took 5 bases from V and 2 from J, leaving 10 bases between them. The CDR3 extends over 13 amino acids. The germline gives CDR1 SGHAT, CDR2 FQNNGV. Full variable domain (remainder filled in from reference TRBV11-2 and TRBJ2-7): EAGVAQSPRYKIIEKRQSVAFWCNPISGHATLYWYQQILGQGPKLLIQFQNNGVVDDSQLPKDRFSAERLKGVDSTLKIQPAKLEDSAVYLCASSPGAPYEQYFGPGTRLTVT.

The chain recombines TRBV5-4 with TRBJ2-1; no clear D gene. Germline loops: CDR1 SGHNT, CDR2 YYREEE (reference sequence). Trimming removed 0 bases from V and 7 bases from J, with 5 bases in between. The CDR3 has 12 amino acids. The CDR3 DNA is TGTGCCAGCAGCTTGGTTTGGAATGAGCAGTTCTTC. It codes for CASSLVWNEQFF.

The V call is TRBV4-2, the J call TRBJ2-5, with D possibly TRBD2 on 6 matching bases. CDR3 length: 14 amino acids. The germline V gene has CDR1 LGHNA and CDR2 YNFKEQ. Deletions cut 3 bases from V and 5 bases from J, with 13 bases between. The CDR3 here is CASSQGTGGETQYF. The CDR3 bases are TGTGCCAGCAGCCAGGGGACTGGCGGGGAGACCCAGTACTTC.

The J gene is TRBJ2-5, the V gene TRBV10-3; D call uncertain. Germline CDR1 is ENHRY and CDR2 is SYGVKD. V shed 2 bases and J shed 2 bases, with 6 bases lying between them. This CDR3 has 13 amino acids. CDR3 amino acids: CAISEADQETQYF. CDR3 nucleotide sequence: TGTGCCATCAGTGAGGCCGATCAAGAGACCCAGTACTTC.

The chain has TRBV9 and TRBJ2-3; 16 nucleotides match TRBD2. The CDR3 is made up of 15 amino acids. The germline V gene encodes CDR1 SGDLS and CDR2 YYNGEE. J gave up 13 bases and V 0 bases, and 5 bases lay outside the gene matches. This chain's CDR3 is CASSVVGLAGGQKYF. In DNA form, the CDR3 reads TGTGCCAGCAGCGTAGTGGGACTAGCGGGGGGGCAAAAGTATTTT.

CDR3 sequence: CASSPQTSNQPQHF. DNA for the CDR3: TGTGCCAGCAGCCCTCAAACTAGCAATCAGCCCCAGCATTTT. V gene TRBV7-9 combines with J gene TRBJ1-5, with unresolved D. The CDR3 contains 14 residues. Trimming left V 5 bases short and J 0 bases short, with 8 bases between. CDR1 is SEHNR, CDR2 FQNEAQ, per germline (reference sequence).

V gene TRBV2 combines with J gene TRBJ2-3; tentative D call: TRBD1 (5 bases). V shed 7 bases and J shed 2 bases, with 10 bases lying between them. The germline V gene encodes CDR1 SNHLY and CDR2 FYNNEI. This CDR3 is 13 amino acids long. For the CDR3, the DNA is TGTGCCAGCAAAAACAGGATCACAGATACGCAGTATTTT. As protein: CASKNRITDTQYF.

The J gene is TRBJ2-5, the V gene TRBV10-3; D perhaps matches TRBD1 (5 bases). Trimming left V 3 bases short and J 1 base short, with 15 bases between. The CDR3 length is 16 residues. Germline assignment: CDR1 ENHRY and CDR2 SYGVKD. DNA of the CDR3: TGTGCCATCAGTGATCTCCAGGGTGGGCGCCAAGAGACCCAGTACTTC. This sequence encodes CAISDLQGGRQETQYF.

The chain employs TRBV1 and TRBJ2-6; TRBD2, as called in the table, went unchecked against the DNA. TRBV1 is annotated as a pseudogene. This CDR3 has 20 residues. CDR3 bases: TGCACCAGCAGCCACCCCCGGGGTAGCGGGAGAACGGGTGGGGCCAACGTCCTGACTTTC. As protein: CTSSHPRGSGRTGGANVLTF.

The rearrangement joins TRBV29-1 to TRBJ1-4; TRBD1 matches 8 bases. The CDR3 is made up of 17 amino acids. The V segment lost 4 bases and the J segment 8 bases; nucleotides outside the gene matches: 18. Germline V lookup: CDR1 SQVTM, CDR2 ANQGSEA. This chain's CDR3 is CSVAVDREGRTREKLFF. The CDR3 DNA follows: TGCAGCGTTGCGGTGGACAGGGAGGGGAGGACTAGGGAAAAACTGTTTTTT.

The chain links TRBV11-2 to TRBJ2-7, with TRBD1 matching 7 bases. Germline V CDR1 and CDR2: SGHAT, FQNNGV. This CDR3 spans 16 amino acids. V lost 1 base and J lost 0; bases outside the gene matches: 6. The DNA for the CDR3 is TGTGCCAGCAGCTTAGCCCCTGCAGGGGGCTCCTACGAGCAGTACTTC. This gives the protein CASSLAPAGGSYEQYF.

This sequence joins TRBV12-5 and TRBJ2-7, with TRBD2 as a possible D gene (7 bases). Germline V gene data show CDR1 as LGHNT and CDR2 as FRNRAP. This CDR3 comprises 18 residues. V lost 2 bases and J lost 0, with 20 bases in between. The CDR3 DNA reads TGTGCTAGTGGTTTGTCCTTGGGGGGGCCTACATCCTCCTACGAGCAGTACTTC. Its translation is CASGLSLGGPTSSYEQYF.

The chain has TRBV19 and TRBJ2-1, with 10 positions matching TRBD2. The CDR3 sequence is 16 residues long. Germline CDR1 LNHDA, CDR2 SQIVND (reference sequence). Losses at the gene ends were 7 bases for V and 9 bases for J; bases not matched to a gene: 15. The CDR3 DNA sequence: TGTGCCAGTAAGGTGGGTGAGTCTAGCGGGAGAATTGAGCAGTTCTTC. It specifies CASKVGESSGRIEQFF.

The chain is built from TRBV28 and TRBJ1-2; D is undetermined. Germline loops: CDR1 MDHEN, CDR2 SYDVKM. The CDR3 is 12 amino acids. Trimming removed 8 bases from V and 8 bases from J, with 15 bases in between. The CDR3 here is CASERAGVGYTF. The CDR3 DNA is TGTGCCAGCGAGAGGGCAGGAGTAGGCTACACCTTC.

The chain joins TRBV18 to TRBJ1-1; TRBD1 matches at 8 bases. Germline V CDR1 and CDR2: KGHSH, LQKENI. V gave up 4 bases and J gave up 7 bases; unmatched junction bases: 2. The CDR3 contains 12 residues. The DNA for the CDR3 is TGTGCCAGCTCACTTGGACAGGGTGAAGCTTTCTTT. The encoded protein is CASSLGQGEAFF.

The V gene is TRBV6-5, the J gene TRBJ1-4; no reliable D call. The V gene's germline CDR1 is MNHEY and CDR2 SVGAGI. The V and J ends lost 0 bases and 1 base respectively, with 6 bases between them. The CDR3 runs 15 residues. The CDR3 DNA follows: TGTGCCAGCAGTTACTCGCGGGGAACTAATGAAAAACTGTTTTTT. Residues: CASSYSRGTNEKLFF.

This chain links TRBV19 with TRBJ2-5; D is tentatively TRBD1 or TRBD2 (6 bases each). The V gene's germline CDR1 is LNHDA and CDR2 SQIVND (reference sequence). Trimming removed 5 bases at V and 5 bases at J, with 24 bases between. The CDR3 is 17 amino acids. In nucleotides, the CDR3 is TGTGCCAGTAGTGGACCAGACTACTCCGAAGGGGGGGAGACCCAGTACTTC. Amino acids: CASSGPDYSEGGETQYF.

This clone came up a few times. The gene calls are TRBV7-2 and TRBJ2-7, with D hard to call. The ends were cut back, 7 bases at V and 11 bases at J, with 18 bases in the middle. The CDR3 loop spans 12 amino acids. CDR1 SGHTA and CDR2 FQGNSA come from the germline V gene. The DNA of the CDR3 is TGTGCCAGCATCGAGATCAGGTGGATGGAGTACTTC. This gives the protein CASIEIRWMEYF.

This clone was observed once. The chain uses TRBV5-1 and TRBJ1-4; the D gene is possibly TRBD1 (6 bases). The germline CDR1 and CDR2 sequences are SGHRS and YFSETQ. Trimming cost V 3 bases and J 3 bases, with 12 bases left between them. This CDR3 region has 15 residues. Written as DNA, the CDR3 is TGCGCCAGCAGCTCCTCGACAGGCTCTAATGAAAAACTGTTTTTT. Translation gives CASSSSTGSNEKLFF.

V usage is TRBV19 and J usage is TRBJ2-7, with D perhaps matching TRBD2 (5 bases). Germline CDR1 is LNHDA and CDR2 is SQIVND (reference sequence). CDR3 length: 14 amino acids. V lost 4 bases and J lost 2, with 12 bases in between. The CDR3 is CASSRTGITYEQYF. The CDR3 DNA reads TGTGCCAGTAGTAGAACCGGGATTACCTACGAGCAGTACTTC.

V usage is TRBV3-1 (or the pseudogene TRBV3-2) and J usage is TRBJ1-6, with D unclear. Germline values: CDR1 LGHDT, CDR2 YNNKEL (reference sequence). V shed 4 bases and J shed 9 bases, with 16 bases lying between them. The CDR3 extends over 15 amino acids. CDR3 amino acids: CASSPNSPVSSPLHF. DNA of the CDR3: TGTGCCAGCAGCCCGAATTCACCGGTCTCTTCACCCCTCCACTTT.

This rearrangement joins TRBV7-8 to TRBJ1-2; D perhaps matches TRBD1 (5 bases). Trimming shortened V by 5 bases and J by 6 bases, and 10 bases separated the two germline ends. The CDR3 extends over 12 amino acids. Germline CDR1 and CDR2: SGHVS and FQNEAQ. In DNA form, the CDR3 reads TGTGCCAGCAGCCCGGGGCGGGATGGCTACACCTTC. Residues: CASSPGRDGYTF.

The chain recombines TRBV6-6 with TRBJ1-2; possibly TRBD1 for D (6 bases). Germline V CDR1 and CDR2: MNHNY, SVGAGI (reference sequence). The germline V and J ends were trimmed by 0 bases and 4 bases, with 15 bases remaining between them. This CDR3 has 16 residues. CDR3: CASSYSAATGTYGYTF. CDR3 coding DNA: TGTGCCAGCAGTTACTCCGCGGCTACAGGGACCTATGGCTACACCTTC.

The chain joins TRBV5-8 to TRBJ1-1; TRBD1 matches 8 bases. This CDR3 has 15 amino acids. J gave up 4 bases and V 4 bases, and 9 bases lay outside the gene matches. The germline V gene encodes CDR1 SGHTS and CDR2 YDEGEE. CDR3 loop: CASSPGTGFATEAFF. The CDR3 DNA follows: TGTGCCAGCAGCCCCGGGACAGGATTTGCCACTGAAGCTTTCTTT.